This TCR beta chain was captured by sequencing in a study of T cells in women clearing cervical HPV infection. Across the whole study: Case blood was drawn when the lesion was first found; control blood after infection became undetectable. Points from the study as a whole: CIN3+ cases had significantly higher TCR repertoire richness than controls, but evenness did not differ.

Produced via immunoSEQ multiplex PCR; TCRdb's table is partial and in-frame only. This repertoire includes 44,000 or so clones. As for this clone: Its antigen is as yet unknown. The read comes to an end 3 residues before the CDR3 does, leaving the germline J gene to fill in the end.

V shed 5 bases and J shed 5 bases, with 9 bases lying between them. The CDR3 spans 13 residues. Germline V gene sequence: CDR1 SSHAT, CDR2 FNYEAQ (reference sequence). Sequenced input: blood buffy coat. This TCR derives from a woman aged 18-69 years with a cervical HPV16 infection that either progressed to CIN3+ or cleared (not recorded which). The chain couples TRBV7-7 to TRBJ2-2; D is ambiguous. CDR3 DNA (partial): TGTGCCAGCAGCCCTTACTCTACCGGGGAG. This sequence encodes CASSPYSTGE. The whole CDR3 protein is CASSPYSTGELFF.